The clone carrying this T cell receptor beta chain is a singleton in its sample. Clones were sequenced by immunoSEQ multiplex PCR, and TCRdb holds only the in-frame ones, with some missing. The profile covers about 350,000 clones, with roughly nine tenths appearing a single time and less than 5% taken by the ten largest. These data are taken from a study of blood T cell repertoires in COVID-19. Turning to the study itself: From T cells, B-cell-depleted T cells, or PBMCs came the material, which was cDNA or gDNA.

V lost 3 bases and J lost 9, with 18 bases in between. CDR3 length equals 15 residues. The germline V gene has CDR1 LNHDA and CDR2 SQIVND (reference sequence). Patients from Seattle were sampled longitudinally, starting during active infection. The rearrangement uses TRBV19 and TRBJ2-1, with TRBD1 as a possible D gene (6 bases). This receptor was taken from a woman aged 55-69 years with COVID-19, enrolled during active disease. Material: peripheral blood. In DNA form, the CDR3 reads TGTGCCAGTAGTATCAACGGGCCAAAACAGGGTGAGCAGTTCTTC. This encodes CASSINGPKQGEQFF.